This TCR beta chain was identified during a study of OX40 agonist ivuxolimab in advanced cancers. Whole-study context: Patients treated during dose escalation were battling hepatocellular carcinoma, melanoma, renal cell or head and neck cancer.

Profiling relied on immunoSEQ multiplex PCR, and the TCRdb table lists in-frame clones only, not all of them. The repertoire holds about 130,000 clones, with about nine tenths as singletons. CDR1 is SGHNT and CDR2 is YENEEA in the germline V gene. V shed 5 bases and J 6 bases; nucleotides not matched to a gene: 11. The CDR3 spans 15 residues. Study-wide points: Circulating CD4+ and CD8+ T cells showed clonal expansion by week 6 at 0.1 to 3.0 mg/kg. Researchers did not determine the expanded peripheral T cells' antigen specificity.

Comment on this clone: The antigen is unknown.

The sample consisted of CD4+ or CD8+ T cells sorted from blood, taken in a trial of the OX40 agonist ivuxolimab. This chain links TRBV11-3 with TRBJ2-7, with 9 bases matching TRBD2. The sequence came from an adult with an advanced solid tumor such as melanoma, head and neck, liver or kidney cancer. CDR3 amino acids: CASSVAVAGVGEQYF. The CDR3 coding sequence is TGTGCCAGCAGCGTAGCGGTAGCGGGAGTCGGCGAGCAGTACTTC. Together with reference TRBV11-3 and TRBJ2-7, the CDR3 gives the full variable domain: EAGVVQSPRYKIIEKKQPVAFWCNPISGHNTLYWYLQNLGQGPELLIRYENEEAVDDSQLPKDRFSAERLKGVDSTLKIQPAELGDSAVYLCASSVAVAGVGEQYFGPGTRLTVT.